The 28 T cell receptor beta chains reported below all come from one sample, sequenced in a study of blood T cell repertoires in COVID-19. Profiling relied on immunoSEQ multiplex PCR, and the TCRdb table lists in-frame clones only, not all of them. Counted here are under 550,000 clones, over 85% occurring once; the ten biggest clones make up roughly 0.87%. The sequenced sample was peripheral blood. The source is a man younger than 35 with COVID-19, enrolled during active disease.

This clone was picked up many times. The chain employs TRBV10-1 and TRBJ2-3; 13 positions agree with TRBD2. CDR3 length: 16 amino acids. V was pared by 2 bases and J by 1 base, with 0 bases of the junction left unmatched. Germline values: CDR1 WNHNN, CDR2 SYGVQD (reference sequence). This CDR3 reads CASSEGTSGGTDTQYF. CDR3 sequence (DNA): TGCGCCAGCAGTGAGGGGACTAGCGGGGGCACAGATACGCAGTATTTT.

V usage is TRBV5-4 and J usage is TRBJ2-1, with D possibly being TRBD1 (6 bases). From germline, CDR1 is SGHNT and CDR2 YYREEE (reference sequence). V was pared by 1 base and J by 0 bases, with 8 bases between. This CDR3 contains 15 residues. The CDR3 spells CASSLSGDSYNEQFF. CDR3 coding DNA: TGTGCCAGCAGCTTGTCAGGGGACTCCTACAATGAGCAGTTCTTC.

The V and J genes are TRBV6-5 and TRBJ1-5; maybe TRBD1 (6 bases). Trimming left V 5 bases short and J 4 bases short, with 15 bases between. The CDR3 extends over 15 amino acids. Per germline, CDR1 MNHEY and CDR2 SVGAGI. The CDR3 spells CASSRTGTQNQPQHF. The CDR3 DNA sequence: TGTGCCAGCAGTCGAACCGGGACACAGAATCAGCCCCAGCATTTT.

This chain connects TRBV3-1 (or the pseudogene TRBV3-2) to TRBJ2-7; D is possibly TRBD2 (7 bases). Germline V gene data show CDR1 as LGHDT and CDR2 as YNNKEL (reference sequence). V was pared by 3 bases and J by 3 bases, with 21 bases between. The CDR3 spans 17 residues. CDR3 bases: TGTGCCAGCAGCCACGGCAGGGGAGGGGAAGGGGGCTACGAGCAGTACTTC. Its translation: CASSHGRGGEGGYEQYF.

The chain combines TRBV5-6 with TRBJ2-3; the match to TRBD2 covers 8 bases. The germline V gene encodes CDR1 SGHDT and CDR2 YYEEEE. Trimming took 7 bases from V and 1 from J; bases not matched to a gene: 2. This CDR3 spans 13 amino acids. CDR3 sequence reads: CASWREGTDTQYF. CDR3 coding DNA: TGTGCCAGCTGGCGGGAGGGCACAGATACGCAGTATTTT.

V gene TRBV10-3 combines with J gene TRBJ2-7, with D possibly matching TRBD1 (5 bases). The CDR3 spans 12 residues. V was pared by 3 bases and J by 11 bases, with 14 bases between. Germline V gene data show CDR1 as ENHRY and CDR2 as SYGVKD. The CDR3 nucleotides read TGTGCCATCAGTGACCAGACAGCTTCTGAGTACTTC. Protein: CAISDQTASEYF.

The chain couples TRBV2 to TRBJ2-1, with unresolved D. The CDR3 sequence is 12 residues long. V was trimmed by 5 bases and J by 7 bases, leaving 9 bases between them. Germline values: CDR1 SNHLY, CDR2 FYNNEI. CDR3 nucleotide sequence: TGTGCCAGCAGTTCTGCGATTAATGAGCAGTTCTTC. This translates into CASSSAINEQFF.

This clone appeared a few times. The rearrangement joins TRBV9 to TRBJ2-2; TRBD2 matches at 9 bases. CDR1 is SGDLS, CDR2 YYNGEE, per germline. The trim removed 0 bases at V and 4 bases at J, leaving 4 bases unmatched. This CDR3 is built from 16 residues. CDR3 amino acids: CASSVGSGSSTGELFF. Written as DNA, the CDR3 is TGTGCCAGCAGCGTAGGTAGCGGGAGTAGCACCGGGGAGCTGTTTTTT.

J is TRBJ2-7 and V is TRBV14; perhaps TRBD2 as D (6 bases). Between the trimmed V and J ends, which lost 5 bases and 5 bases, there was a span of 13 bases. This CDR3 is 13 amino acids long. Germline values: CDR1 SGHDN, CDR2 FVKESK. The CDR3 sequence is CASSSWGVHEQYF. DNA of the CDR3: TGTGCCAGCAGCAGCTGGGGGGTCCACGAGCAGTACTTC.

V and J are TRBV13 and TRBJ2-7; the match to TRBD2 covers 12 bases. CDR3 length: 15 residues. Germline lookup yields CDR1 PRHDT and CDR2 FYEKMQ (reference sequence). Unmatched junction bases numbered 9, after V lost 5 bases and J lost 7 bases. CDR3 loop: CASSLRLAGAGEQYF. The CDR3 coding sequence is TGTGCCAGCAGCCTGCGACTAGCGGGAGCTGGTGAGCAGTACTTC.

The chain uses TRBV5-1 and TRBJ2-5; the match to TRBD2 covers 11 bases. V lost 0 bases to trimming and J lost 7 bases; unmatched junction nucleotides: 2. The CDR3 spans 14 residues. Germline CDR1 SGHRS, CDR2 YFSETQ. The DNA of the CDR3 is TGCGCCAGCAGCTTGGCGGGGACTAGCGGGACCCAGTACTTC. As protein: CASSLAGTSGTQYF.

The genes are TRBV25-1 and TRBJ2-7; TRBD1 might be the D (5 bases). CDR1 and CDR2 (germline): MGHDK, SYGVNS. V was cut by 2 bases and J by 1 base, with 9 bases left in between. The CDR3 spans 14 residues. CDR3 coding DNA: TGTGCCAGCAGTGAAGTGGGGCAGTCCTACGAGCAGTACTTC. It translates to CASSEVGQSYEQYF.

In its sample, this clone was seen a few times. CDR3 sequence reads: CAWSGLAGRGNEQFF. The CDR3 DNA is TGTGCCTGGAGTGGACTAGCGGGACGGGGCAATGAGCAGTTCTTC. The chain has TRBV30 and TRBJ2-1; 11 nucleotides agree with TRBD2. Germline V lookup: CDR1 GTSNPN, CDR2 SVGIG (reference sequence). V lost 1 base to trimming and J lost 6 bases; unmatched junction nucleotides: 5. CDR3 size: 15 residues.

The gene calls are TRBV16 and TRBJ1-5, with 8 bases aligning to TRBD1. The CDR3 has 15 residues. The V gene end was trimmed by 6 bases and the J gene end by 0 bases; junction bases not matched to a gene: 4. CDR1 is KGHSY, CDR2 FQNENV, per germline. CDR3 sequence: CASSWDRHSNQPQHF. The CDR3 bases are TGTGCCAGCAGTTGGGACAGGCATAGCAATCAGCCCCAGCATTTT. The full variable domain, in which reference TRBV16 and TRBJ1-5 provide the parts outside the CDR3, is GEEVAQTPKHLVRGEGQKAKLYCAPIKGHSYVFWYQQVLKNEFKFLISFQNENVFDETGMPKERFSAKCLPNSPCSLEIQATKLEDSAVYFCASSWDRHSNQPQHFGDGTRLSIL.

The rearrangement uses TRBV7-8 and TRBJ2-5, with 7 bases aligning to TRBD2. CDR1 and CDR2 (germline): SGHVS, FQNEAQ. This CDR3 has 13 residues. V lost 4 bases and J lost 5; bases outside the gene matches: 4. The DNA for the CDR3 is TGTGCCAGCAGCTCGACTAGCTCGGAGACCCAGTACTTC. This translates into CASSSTSSETQYF.

The count of this clone is one. The gene calls are TRBV5-1 and TRBJ2-5, with D possibly being TRBD1 (5 bases). The CDR3 contains 13 residues. The germline V gene has CDR1 SGHRS and CDR2 YFSETQ. V lost 4 bases and J 4 bases, leaving 11 bases between the germline ends. The CDR3 loop is CASSGSRVETQYF. The CDR3 nucleotides are TGCGCCAGCAGCGGATCCAGGGTAGAGACCCAGTACTTC.

The chain carries TRBV6-2 or TRBV6-3 and TRBJ2-2; tentatively, D is TRBD2 (6 bases). This CDR3 has 17 residues. Trimming cost V 4 bases and J 1 base, with 16 bases left between them. CDR1 is MNHEY and CDR2 is SVGEGT in the germline V gene. The CDR3 protein is CASSLGKGLKNTGELFF. CDR3 DNA: TGTGCCAGCAGTTTGGGCAAGGGACTTAAGAACACCGGGGAGCTGTTTTTT.

The rearrangement links TRBV9 to TRBJ2-1, with 10 bases fitting TRBD1. The CDR3 is 17 residues long. V dropped 0 bases and J dropped 7; count of bases not matched to a gene: 10. Germline V gene lookup returns CDR1 SGDLS and CDR2 YYNGEE. The CDR3 region has the DNA TGTGCCAGCAGCGTAGCTACTGTGGGACAGGGGATAAATGAGCAGTTCTTC. This sequence encodes CASSVATVGQGINEQFF.

Here the CDR3 reads CAISEFLAEYEQYF. In DNA form, the CDR3 reads TGTGCCATCAGTGAGTTTCTAGCGGAGTACGAGCAGTACTTC. The rearrangement links TRBV10-3 to TRBJ2-7; 7 nucleotides agree with TRBD2. The CDR3 has 14 residues. Germline V CDR1 and CDR2: ENHRY, SYGVKD. J gave up 4 bases and V 1 base, and 4 bases lay outside the gene matches.

The chain recombines TRBV23-1 with TRBJ1-4, with 9 bases that match TRBD1. TRBV23-1 is designated an ORF whose function remains uncertain. The CDR3 totals 17 residues. Trimming took 3 bases from V and 5 from J; bases not matched to a gene: 10. The CDR3 loop reads CASSQAYPGTGNEKLFF. DNA for the CDR3: TGCGCCAGCAGTCAGGCCTACCCCGGGACAGGGAATGAAAAACTGTTTTTT.

This chain joins TRBV30 and TRBJ2-7; possibly TRBD1 for D (5 bases). This CDR3 spans 14 amino acids. Trimming took 0 bases from V and 5 from J, leaving 14 bases between them. Germline V gene lookup returns CDR1 GTSNPN and CDR2 SVGIG (reference sequence). The CDR3 sequence is CAWSVQVHGNEQYF. Written as DNA, the CDR3 is TGTGCCTGGAGTGTACAGGTCCATGGGAACGAGCAGTACTTC.

This clone was observed once. The CDR3 region is CASRDGQGGYGYTF. The CDR3 DNA reads as TGTGCCAGTAGGGACGGACAGGGCGGCTATGGCTACACCTTC. The V and J genes are TRBV19 and TRBJ1-2; 8 nucleotides match TRBD1. V lost 6 bases, J lost 4 bases, and 7 bases stayed unmatched. The CDR3 runs 14 residues. Germline V gene data show CDR1 as LNHDA and CDR2 as SQIVND (reference sequence).

This rearrangement joins TRBV4-1 to TRBJ2-4; 13 bases map to TRBD2. J gave up 0 bases and V 3 bases, and 5 bases lay outside the gene matches. This CDR3 is 18 amino acids long. Germline CDR1 reads MGHRA; CDR2 reads YSYEKL. DNA for the CDR3: TGCGCCAGCAGCCAGGGGACTAGCGGGGCTCTAGCCAAAAACATTCAGTACTTC. Protein product: CASSQGTSGALAKNIQYF.

The chain links TRBV5-1 to TRBJ1-1, with unresolved D. The CDR3 is 13 residues long. The V end lost 5 bases, the J end lost 5 bases, and 13 bases lay between the germline ends. Germline-derived CDR1 and CDR2 are SGHRS and YFSETQ. CDR3 protein: CASRLSVLTEAFF. The DNA for the CDR3 is TGCGCCAGCAGATTATCAGTATTAACTGAAGCTTTCTTT.

The chain links TRBV5-8 to TRBJ2-1; D is unresolved. The germline V gene has CDR1 SGHTS and CDR2 YDEGEE. V dropped 2 bases and J dropped 0 bases, with 9 bases sitting between them. The CDR3 covers 15 residues. The CDR3 protein is CASSFSYSSYNEQFF. Written as DNA, the CDR3 is TGTGCCAGCAGCTTTTCGTACAGCTCCTACAATGAGCAGTTCTTC.

This chain links TRBV5-1 with TRBJ2-3; 10 bases are a match to TRBD2. The germline CDR1 and CDR2 sequences are SGHRS and YFSETQ. The CDR3 is made up of 14 amino acids. Germline trimming cut 5 bases from V and 3 bases from J; bases unmatched to any gene: 3. The CDR3 sequence: CASRAGGGTDTQYF. The CDR3 coding sequence is TGCGCCAGCAGAGCGGGAGGGGGAACAGATACGCAGTATTTT.

The chain couples TRBV15 to TRBJ2-7, with D perhaps matching TRBD1 (5 bases). The CDR3 runs to 13 residues. Deletions cut 2 bases from V and 3 bases from J, with 8 bases between. The germline CDR1 and CDR2 sequences are LNHNV and YYDKDF (reference sequence). The CDR3 loop reads CATSRSGFYEQYF. The CDR3 DNA sequence: TGTGCCACCAGCAGATCAGGGTTCTACGAGCAGTACTTC.

The chain couples TRBV27 to TRBJ1-2; D uncertain. Germline CDR1 is MNHEY and CDR2 is SMNVEV (reference sequence). This CDR3 has 14 residues. The V end was cut by 8 bases, the J end by 2 bases, with 15 bases between. The CDR3 nucleotides are TGTGCCAGCTCTACAGACTACCTCAACTATGGCTACACCTTC. It specifies CASSTDYLNYGYTF.